This TCR beta chain was recovered during a study of response to subunit inactivated influenza vaccine. MiXCR was run by TCRdb on the RT-PCR reads, yielding one entry per CDR3 protein. The sample includes approximately 700,000 distinct CDR3 sequences, around 14% of them seen just once. CDR1 is MNHEY, CDR2 SVGAGI, per germline. V gave up 0 bases and J gave up 0 bases, with 12 bases separating them. The CDR3 extends over 16 amino acids. This clonotype was seen more than once but under ten times. The chain couples TRBV6-5 to TRBJ2-7; D is perhaps TRBD1 (6 bases). The TCR sequence derives from a man in his fifties who received an inactivated influenza vaccine. The material sequenced was PBMCs from blood, taken 14 to 15 days before vaccination. DNA of the CDR3: TGTGCCAGCAGTTACTCTGGACAGACCTTCTCCTACGAGCAGTACTTC. This gives the protein CASSYSGQTFSYEQYF.